Following are 3 T cell receptor beta chains from one sample sequenced in a study of T cell repertoires in cytomegalovirus infection (dated by TCRdb to the late 2010s). The run used an Illumina HiSeq 1500. TCRdb's own reprocessing of the public reads used fastp at Q25 and MiXCR and kept productive beta chains. Rows are combined by CDR3 protein, so each entry shows the most common genes and DNA. In all, the sample holds 500,000 to 600,000 distinct CDR3 sequences, and approximately 17% of those were seen once. Of the sample, roughly a quarter is held by the ten largest clones. Source material: CD8+ T cells from PBMCs. These receptors originate from a human donor in good health (CMV status not recorded). Some clones in this sample may be carry-over from other donors' samples.

This clonotype came up many times. This sequence joins TRBV15 and TRBJ2-2, with no clear D. The CDR3 is 12 amino acids. Per the germline V gene, CDR1 is LNHNV and CDR2 is YYDKDF (reference sequence). Between the trimmed V and J ends, which lost 1 base and 5 bases, there was a span of 2 bases. The DNA for the CDR3 is TGTGCCACCAGCAGAGGAACCGGGGAGCTGTTTTTT. It translates to CATSRGTGELFF.

This clonotype was detected ten times or more. This chain connects TRBV7-9 to TRBJ2-4; 7 bases line up with TRBD1. The CDR3 contains 17 residues. Germline-derived CDR1 and CDR2 are SEHNR and FQNEAQ (reference sequence). Losses at the gene ends were 4 bases for V and 2 bases for J; bases not matched to a gene: 11. The CDR3 spells CASSSRQGYESKNIQYF. The CDR3 DNA reads as TGTGCCAGCAGCTCTAGACAGGGTTATGAGTCCAAAAACATTCAGTACTTC.

Comment on this clonotype: This may be a read error, as it is one base from a much larger clone. The rearrangement uses TRBV5-1 and TRBJ2-2; D is possibly TRBD1 (5 bases). Germline V CDR1 and CDR2: SGHRS, YFSETQ. The CDR3 runs 17 residues. Trimming shortened V by 0 bases and J by 6 bases, and 18 bases separated the two germline ends. CDR3 coding DNA: TGCGCCAGCAGCTTGGCCGAAGGGGCAATGAAGGCCGGGGAGCTGTTTTTT. Amino acids: CASSLAEGAMKAGELFF.